The rows below give T cell receptor beta chains drawn from one sample of a study of blood T cell repertoires in COVID-19. Assay used: immunoSEQ multiplex PCR; TCRdb lists only in-frame clones, some missing. Here the sample spans under 350,000 clones, 65% to 90% being singletons. Sequenced material: PBMCs or T cells enriched from blood (not recorded which). The receptors originated from a woman in her 40s with acute COVID-19. Each CDR3 is given with its conserved first and last residue. A D gene is named only where the DNA matches it firmly. A row's size may be missing; if present it is once, few, many or a size class.

size: .
J: TRBJ1-2
V: TRBV12-5
D: TRBD1
CDR3: CASGYRDRGGYTF
DNA: TGTGCTAGTGGTTACCGGGACAGGGGTGGCTACACCTTC

size: .
J: TRBJ1-2
V: TRBV7-2
D: .
CDR3: CASSLAPGHRSNYGYTF
DNA: TGTGCCAGCAGCTTGGCTCCGGGACATCGTTCTAACTATGGCTACACCTTC

size: once
J: TRBJ1-6
V: TRBV6-1
D: .
CDR3: CASSGGWGGGPNSPLHF
DNA: TGTGCCAGCAGTGGTGGATGGGGCGGGGGCCCTAATTCACCCCTCCACTTT

size: .
J: TRBJ1-3
V: TRBV18
D: .
CDR3: CASSPLTSNTIYF
DNA: TGTGCCAGCTCACCCCTCACATCAAACACCATATATTTT

size: .
J: TRBJ2-5
V: TRBV19
D: .
CDR3: CASSIGHKETQYF
DNA: TGTGCCAGTAGTATCGGACACAAAGAGACCCAGTACTTC

size: .
J: TRBJ1-2
V: TRBV7-9
D: .
CDR3: CASSSGHTTFYGYTF
DNA: TGTGCCAGCAGCTCCGGACATACTACCTTCTATGGCTACACCTTC

size: few
J: TRBJ1-2
V: TRBV7-2
D: .
CDR3: CASSLVRGTHYGYTF
DNA: TGTGCCAGCAGCTTAGTGAGAGGTACACACTATGGCTACACCTTC

size: once
J: TRBJ1-1
V: TRBV19
D: TRBD1
CDR3: CASSRARGAGGYTEAFF
DNA: TGTGCCAGTAGTAGGGCTCGAGGGGCAGGGGGTTACACTGAAGCTTTCTTT

size: .
J: TRBJ2-1
V: TRBV12-5
D: TRBD2
CDR3: CASGGTSGPPYNEQFF
DNA: TGTGCTAGTGGTGGGACTAGCGGGCCACCCTACAATGAGCAGTTCTTC

size: .
J: TRBJ2-5
V: TRBV7-9
D: TRBD1
CDR3: CASSLLRDRGQETQYF
DNA: TGTGCCAGCAGCTTACTCCGGGACAGGGGGCAAGAGACCCAGTACTTC

size: .
J: TRBJ1-5
V: TRBV19
D: .
CDR3: CASSTPRGGRGNQPQHF
DNA: TGTGCCAGTAGTACGCCGCGGGGGGGCCGGGGCAATCAGCCCCAGCATTTT